The clone carrying this T cell receptor beta chain was seen at least ten times. As yet, its antigen is unknown. A total of 2 million PBMCs stored at -80 degrees C provided the unsorted libraries. The sample is drawn from a study of neurological immune-mediated disorders. The V segment lost 0 bases and the J segment 7 bases; nucleotides outside the gene matches: 6. Germline CDR1 is SGHKS and CDR2 is YYEKEE (reference sequence). This CDR3 is built from 15 residues. TCRdb reprocessed the 5' RACE reads via MiXCR and lists one record per CDR3 protein. The data hold around 70,000 distinct CDR3 sequences, with 4% to 6% observed a single time. Study-level findings and limits: Private repertoires in all groups were suggested by the finding that expanded clones across subjects shared no CDR3 amino acid sequences. The phylogenetic placement of 18 of 34 multiple sclerosis patients' repertoires in one related-CDR3 cluster constitutes a possible signature.

The rearrangement uses TRBV5-5 and TRBJ2-4; 8 bases are shared with TRBD2. What was sequenced was PBMCs. This TCR came from a woman aged 25 to 39 with multiple sclerosis. The CDR3 coding sequence is TGTGCCAGCAGCTTGGGGCGGGGGGACTCGAACATTCAGTACTTC. Translation: CASSLGRGDSNIQYF.